The 25 T cell receptor beta chains below were found in one sample sequenced in a study of long-term antiretroviral therapy in people with HIV. Assay version v3.0 of immunoSEQ was used, and it was run at survey level. Repertoires were generated with immunoSEQ multiplex PCR, while TCRdb's copy carries only in-frame clones and drops some. The sample holds roughly 42,000 clones, approximately 87% seen once. The sample here was unsorted PBMCs, taken 1.2 years after starting antiretroviral therapy. These TCRs come from a woman aged 50 to 65 with HIV.

The rearrangement joins TRBV9 to TRBJ1-4, with D possibly matching TRBD1 (5 bases). There are 17 residues in the CDR3. Trimming took off 3 bases at V and 8 bases at J, with 23 bases between the two ends. Per germline, CDR1 SGDLS and CDR2 YYNGEE. CDR3 region: CASSGGTPTGVEEKLFF. Here the CDR3 DNA reads TGTGCCAGCAGCGGAGGAACCCCTACGGGGGTCGAAGAAAAACTGTTTTTT.

This clone appeared a few times. This chain joins TRBV5-4 and TRBJ1-2, with TRBD1 matching 7 bases. This CDR3 region has 13 residues. Per the germline V gene, CDR1 is SGHNT and CDR2 is YYREEE (reference sequence). V gave up 4 bases and J gave up 14 bases; unmatched junction bases: 14. The CDR3 region has the DNA TGTGCCAGCAGCCAGACAGGGATTATGGCTACAACCTTC. Translation: CASSQTGIMATTF.

This chain uses TRBV25-1 with TRBJ2-7; D is possibly TRBD2 (6 bases). V was pared by 3 bases and J by 3 bases, with 9 bases between. This CDR3 region has 13 residues. Germline CDR1 reads MGHDK; CDR2 reads SYGVNS. The CDR3 region has the DNA TGTGCCAGCAGTGACGGGGGTCTCTACGAGCAGTACTTC. Protein: CASSDGGLYEQYF.

This rearrangement joins TRBV7-2 to TRBJ2-7, with 11 bases matching TRBD2. Looked up from germline, CDR1 is SGHTA and CDR2 is FQGNSA. This CDR3 region has 15 residues. The junction had 6 bases not matched to a gene; V was cut back by 6 bases and J by 2 bases. The CDR3 bases are TGTGCCAGCAGTCTCACACTAGCGGGGGCCTACGAGCAGTACTTC. It codes for CASSLTLAGAYEQYF.

The gene calls are TRBV6-6 and TRBJ2-2; D tentatively reads TRBD1 or TRBD2 (5 bases each). The CDR3 contains 15 residues. The germline V gene has CDR1 MNHNY and CDR2 SVGAGI (reference sequence). V gave up 0 bases and J gave up 3 bases, with 8 bases separating them. The CDR3 region is CASSYSRGDTGELFF. As DNA, the CDR3 is TGTGCCAGCAGTTACTCGAGGGGAGACACCGGGGAGCTGTTTTTT.

The chain is built from TRBV6-6 and TRBJ1-1; D is undetermined. Trimming pared 6 bases from V and 2 bases from J, leaving 10 bases between. The CDR3 is made up of 13 amino acids. CDR1 is MNHNY and CDR2 is SVGAGI in the germline V gene (reference sequence). In DNA, the CDR3 is TGTGCCAGCAGCCAAGACTTAAACACTGAAGCTTTCTTT. This gives the protein CASSQDLNTEAFF.

The chain uses TRBV7-8 and TRBJ1-5; D gene unclear. V was trimmed by 3 bases and J by 5 bases, leaving 11 bases between them. The germline V gene has CDR1 SGHVS and CDR2 FQNEAQ. This CDR3 has 14 residues. The chain's CDR3 is CASSLVPGHQPQHF. For the CDR3, the DNA is TGTGCCAGCAGCTTGGTTCCAGGACATCAGCCCCAGCATTTT.

The chain links TRBV4-3 to TRBJ2-7, with 7 bases fitting TRBD1. Germline CDR1 reads LGHNA; CDR2 reads YSLEER. The length of the CDR3 is 15 residues. V trimming: 3 bases; J trimming: 0 bases; junction bases outside the gene matches: 5. The CDR3 loop is CASSQETGSSYEQYF. The CDR3 nucleotides read TGCGCCAGCAGCCAGGAGACAGGGAGCTCCTACGAGCAGTACTTC.

This clone came up once. CDR3 region: CASSTMGSWDTEAFF. CDR3 sequence (DNA): TGTGCCAGCAGTACGATGGGATCCTGGGACACTGAAGCTTTCTTT. The chain has TRBV27 and TRBJ1-1, with D unresolved. This CDR3 contains 15 residues. Germline CDR1 MNHEY, CDR2 SMNVEV (reference sequence). The ends were cut back, 5 bases at V and 3 bases at J, with 16 bases in the middle.

This chain links TRBV29-1 with TRBJ2-3; the match to TRBD2 covers 9 bases. Trimming took 1 base from V and 6 from J; bases not matched to a gene: 11. The germline gives CDR1 SQVTM, CDR2 ANQGSEA. The CDR3 has 16 residues. The CDR3 reads CSVEVFGRGGRDTQYF. The CDR3 nucleotides read TGCAGCGTTGAAGTCTTCGGGCGGGGGGGCCGTGATACGCAGTATTTT.

The chain is built from TRBV18 and TRBJ1-2; D is unclear. The CDR3 extends over 15 amino acids. Trimming took 2 bases from V and 5 from J, leaving 15 bases between them. Germline lookup yields CDR1 KGHSH and CDR2 LQKENI. The CDR3 DNA reads TGTGCCAGCTCACCAATTGACCCCAAGGTTTATGGCTACACCTTC. As protein: CASSPIDPKVYGYTF.

For the CDR3, the DNA is TGTGCCAGCACCCGGCTAGAGGGATCCTACGAGCAGTACTTC. Residues: CASTRLEGSYEQYF. V and J are TRBV6-5 and TRBJ2-7; D possibly corresponds to TRBD2 (5 bases). This CDR3 has 14 residues. Trimming took off 7 bases at V and 1 base at J, with 14 bases between the two ends. Germline loops: CDR1 MNHEY, CDR2 SVGAGI.

The chain employs TRBV6-5 and TRBJ2-7; the match to TRBD2 covers 7 bases. The V and J ends lost 10 bases and 2 bases, in that order; junction bases with no gene match: 5. The CDR3 sequence is 12 residues long. Germline loops: CDR1 MNHEY, CDR2 SVGAGI. Here the CDR3 DNA reads TGTGCCACCGGTGCGGGGGCCTACGAGCAGTACTTC. This sequence encodes CATGAGAYEQYF.

This chain joins TRBV10-2 and TRBJ1-1; 9 nucleotides line up with TRBD1. The germline V gene encodes CDR1 WSHSY and CDR2 SAAADI. The V gene end was trimmed by 0 bases and the J gene end by 9 bases; junction bases not matched to a gene: 2. The CDR3 is 13 amino acids. The CDR3 DNA reads as TGCGCCAGCAGTGAGTCACAGGGGGCAAAAGCTTTCTTT. Translated, it gives CASSESQGAKAFF.

V usage is TRBV7-2 and J usage is TRBJ1-2, with 9 bases identical to TRBD1. This CDR3 spans 15 amino acids. Trimming removed 5 bases from V and 8 bases from J; junction bases left unmatched: 12. Germline V gene lookup returns CDR1 SGHTA and CDR2 FQGNSA. CDR3 region: CASSLGQGNVGGYTF. The CDR3 nucleotides read TGTGCCAGCAGCCTCGGACAGGGGAATGTAGGCGGCTACACCTTC.

The chain combines TRBV29-1 with TRBJ2-2, with D possibly being TRBD1 (5 bases). This CDR3 has 13 amino acids. Germline CDR1 and CDR2: SQVTM and ANQGSEA. The germline V and J ends were trimmed by 1 base and 3 bases, with 6 bases remaining between them. The CDR3: CSVEGGYTGELFF. In nucleotides, the CDR3 is TGCAGCGTTGAAGGGGGCTACACCGGGGAGCTGTTTTTT.

J is TRBJ1-2 and V is TRBV5-1; 9 bases line up with TRBD1. The CDR3 sequence is 14 residues long. The V and J ends lost 4 bases and 4 bases, in that order; junction bases with no gene match: 5. Germline lookup yields CDR1 SGHRS and CDR2 YFSETQ. In DNA form, the CDR3 reads TGCGCCAGCAGCGCCGGACAGGGGCCCTATGGCTACACCTTC. It codes for CASSAGQGPYGYTF.

V gene TRBV6-6 combines with J gene TRBJ1-1; D gene unclear. This CDR3 is built from 13 residues. Per germline, CDR1 MNHNY and CDR2 SVGAGI (reference sequence). V lost 1 base, J lost 7 bases, and 10 bases lay in between. This CDR3 is CASSYWGKNEAFF. The CDR3 DNA reads as TGTGCCAGCAGTTACTGGGGAAAGAATGAAGCTTTCTTT.

The gene calls are TRBV2 and TRBJ1-6; possibly TRBD1 for D (5 bases). This CDR3 spans 12 amino acids. V gave up 3 bases and J gave up 12 bases, with 9 bases separating them. The V gene's germline CDR1 is SNHLY and CDR2 FYNNEI. Here the CDR3 reads CASSEGLLPLHF. The CDR3, as DNA: TGTGCCAGCAGTGAGGGGCTCTTACCCCTCCACTTT.

The genes are TRBV4-2 and TRBJ1-4; 8 bases are a match to TRBD1. This CDR3 is built from 14 residues. The junction had 0 bases not matched to a gene; V was cut back by 1 base and J by 5 bases. Germline V gene lookup returns CDR1 LGHNA and CDR2 YNFKEQ. CDR3 sequence: CASSQGDRNEKLFF. CDR3 in DNA: TGTGCCAGCAGCCAAGGGGACAGGAATGAAAAACTGTTTTTT.

This clone was observed a handful of times. DNA for the CDR3: TGTGCCAGCAGCTTCGGACAGGGCTCCTATAATTCACCCCTCCACTTT. Translation: CASSFGQGSYNSPLHF. The gene calls are TRBV7-2 and TRBJ1-6, with 8 nucleotides matching TRBD1. With V trimmed by 3 bases and J by 0 bases, 1 base remained unmatched. The germline V gene encodes CDR1 SGHTA and CDR2 FQGNSA. The CDR3 totals 16 residues.

The chain joins TRBV9 to TRBJ2-5; 12 bases are a match to TRBD2. With V trimmed by 2 bases and J by 0 bases, 5 bases remained unmatched. Looked up from germline, CDR1 is SGDLS and CDR2 is YYNGEE. This CDR3 region has 17 residues. CDR3 loop: CASSVASGGEYQETQYF. CDR3 in DNA: TGTGCCAGCAGCGTGGCTAGCGGGGGGGAGTACCAAGAGACCCAGTACTTC.

The chain couples TRBV18 to TRBJ2-7; a weak D match, TRBD2 (5 bases). The CDR3 covers 13 residues. CDR1 is KGHSH, CDR2 LQKENI, per germline. V gave up 3 bases and J gave up 0 bases, with 6 bases separating them. The CDR3 sequence is CASSPEGSYEQYF. CDR3 in DNA: TGTGCCAGCTCACCCGAGGGCTCCTACGAGCAGTACTTC.

V gene TRBV7-3 combines with J gene TRBJ2-1, with D possibly being TRBD2 (5 bases). This CDR3 comprises 13 residues. V dropped 1 base and J dropped 5 bases, with 6 bases sitting between them. Per the germline V gene, CDR1 is SGHTA and CDR2 is FQGTGA. The CDR3 spells CASSLNSDNEQFF. The CDR3, as DNA: TGTGCCAGCAGCTTAAATAGCGACAATGAGCAGTTCTTC.

V is TRBV9 and J is TRBJ1-6, with 9 bases fitting TRBD1. The CDR3 extends over 15 amino acids. After removal of 4 bases from V and 6 bases from J, the junction contained 5 bases not matched to a gene. Germline CDR1 is SGDLS and CDR2 is YYNGEE. This CDR3 reads CASSPRQGVNSPLHF. The DNA for the CDR3 is TGTGCCAGCAGCCCCCGACAGGGGGTTAATTCACCCCTCCACTTT.